Following are 32 T cell receptor beta chains from one sample sequenced in a study of blood T cell repertoires in COVID-19. Here immunoSEQ multiplex PCR was the method, and the copy in TCRdb shows in-frame clones only, minus some. The profile shows over 150,000 clones, 80% to 90% of them singletons. Sequences were obtained from peripheral blood. These receptors were taken from a woman between 18 and 30 years old who had recovered from COVID-19.

This clone occurred once. This chain joins TRBV19 and TRBJ2-1; the D gene is possibly TRBD2 (6 bases). Trimming removed 5 bases from V and 3 bases from J, with 17 bases in between. The CDR3 has 16 amino acids. The germline CDR1 and CDR2 sequences are LNHDA and SQIVND (reference sequence). CDR3 amino acids: CASSPGAGLIYNEQFF. CDR3 coding DNA: TGTGCCAGTAGTCCGGGAGCGGGTCTAATCTACAATGAGCAGTTCTTC. Looking up the rest from reference TRBV19 and TRBJ2-1 gives the full variable domain: DGGITQSPKYLFRKEGQNVTLSCEQNLNHDAMYWYRQDPGQGLRLIYYSQIVNDFQKGDIAEGYSVSREKKESFPLTVTSAQKNPTAFYLCASSPGAGLIYNEQFFGPGTRLTVL.

The gene calls are TRBV3-1 (or the pseudogene TRBV3-2) and TRBJ2-5; maybe TRBD2 (6 bases). Trimming took off 0 bases at V and 4 bases at J, with 15 bases between the two ends. The CDR3 is made up of 16 amino acids. Germline V CDR1 and CDR2: LGHDT, YNNKEL (reference sequence). The CDR3 DNA sequence: TGTGCCAGCAGCCAAGACGGTCCGGGAGCCTCAGAGACCCAGTACTTC. Protein: CASSQDGPGASETQYF.

The genes are TRBV15 and TRBJ1-2, with a weak D call TRBD1 (5 bases). Germline lookup yields CDR1 LNHNV and CDR2 YYDKDF (reference sequence). Trimming stripped 3 bases from V and 2 bases from J, with 10 bases between. This CDR3 has 14 residues. CDR3 in DNA: TGTGCCACCAGCAGTCTAAGACAGAACTATGGCTACACCTTC. It translates to CATSSLRQNYGYTF.

In nucleotides, the CDR3 is TGTGCCAGTAGTTGGAACAGGGTGGCGGTCAATCAGCCCCAGCATTTT. Its translation: CASSWNRVAVNQPQHF. The chain employs TRBV19 and TRBJ1-5; tentative D call: TRBD1 (6 bases). This CDR3 contains 16 residues. V was shortened by 5 bases and J by 3 bases, with 17 bases between the two germline ends. Germline lookup yields CDR1 LNHDA and CDR2 SQIVND (reference sequence).

Only one count was recorded for this clone. The gene calls are TRBV10-3 and TRBJ2-1; 8 nucleotides align to TRBD1. J gave up 1 base and V 10 bases, and 6 bases lay outside the gene matches. CDR1 and CDR2 (germline): ENHRY, SYGVKD. CDR3 length equals 14 residues. DNA for the CDR3: TGTGCCACCGAGACAGGGGATTCCTACAATGAGCAGTTCTTC. Translating it yields CATETGDSYNEQFF.

The rearrangement joins TRBV7-2 to TRBJ2-1; tentative D call: TRBD1 (5 bases). The length of the CDR3 is 15 residues. Germline V lookup: CDR1 SGHTA, CDR2 FQGNSA. V lost 5 bases and J lost 0, with 11 bases in between. CDR3 in amino acids: CASSTDSTSYNEQFF. The CDR3, as DNA: TGTGCCAGCAGCACAGACAGTACCTCCTACAATGAGCAGTTCTTC.

The rearrangement joins TRBV12-3 or TRBV12-4 to TRBJ1-1; tentative D call: TRBD1 (5 bases). The CDR3 runs to 13 residues. The V end lost 7 bases, the J end lost 4 bases, and 13 bases lay between the germline ends. CDR3 loop: CASIPPGGTEAFF. DNA for the CDR3: TGTGCCAGCATCCCTCCCGGGGGCACTGAAGCTTTCTTT.

The chain couples TRBV7-9 to TRBJ1-6; 9 nucleotides match TRBD1. Trimming took 3 bases from V and 7 from J; bases not matched to a gene: 1. Germline V gene data show CDR1 as SEHNR and CDR2 as FQNEAQ (reference sequence). This CDR3 spans 14 amino acids. The CDR3 is CASSLDRGNSPLHF. The CDR3 bases are TGTGCCAGCAGCTTGGACAGGGGAAATTCACCCCTCCACTTT.

The chain uses TRBV3-1 (or the pseudogene TRBV3-2) and TRBJ1-4, with 10 nucleotides matching TRBD1. Germline V gene lookup returns CDR1 LGHDT and CDR2 YNNKEL (reference sequence). The junction had 2 bases not matched to a gene; V was cut back by 0 bases and J by 7 bases. This CDR3 region has 15 residues. The CDR3 is CASSQEDRGSEKLFF. The DNA of the CDR3 is TGTGCCAGCAGCCAAGAGGACAGGGGGAGTGAAAAACTGTTTTTT.

The chain recombines TRBV3-1 (or the pseudogene TRBV3-2) with TRBJ1-6, with unresolved D. CDR1 and CDR2 (germline): LGHDT, YNNKEL (reference sequence). Trimming removed 4 bases from V and 6 bases from J, with 10 bases in between. This CDR3 spans 14 amino acids. The CDR3 DNA reads as TGTGCCAGCAGCCTAACATTATTTAATTCACCCCTCCACTTT. Protein product: CASSLTLFNSPLHF.

The chain carries TRBV7-9 and TRBJ2-5, with 8 bases aligning to TRBD1. V shed 2 bases and J 5 bases; nucleotides not matched to a gene: 10. CDR3 length: 16 amino acids. Germline loops: CDR1 SEHNR, CDR2 FQNEAQ (reference sequence). As DNA, the CDR3 is TGTGCCAGCAGCTTATTCCCGGACAGGGTCGCGGAGACCCAGTACTTC. This gives the protein CASSLFPDRVAETQYF.

CDR3 amino acids: CASRAGVYNEQFF. CDR3 nucleotides: TGCGCCAGCAGGGCAGGGGTGTACAATGAGCAGTTCTTC. The V and J genes are TRBV5-1 and TRBJ2-1; the D gene is possibly TRBD1 (6 bases). CDR1 and CDR2 from the germline V gene are SGHRS and YFSETQ. There are 13 residues in the CDR3. Trimming left V 5 bases short and J 4 bases short, with 10 bases between.

The gene calls are TRBV6-5 and TRBJ2-2; the D is unclear. The V gene's germline CDR1 is MNHEY and CDR2 SVGAGI. The ends were cut back, 8 bases at V and 7 bases at J, with 11 bases in the middle. This CDR3 contains 12 residues. The CDR3 DNA reads as TGTGCCAGCGTAAAGTTCGGCGGGGAGCTGTTTTTT. Amino acids: CASVKFGGELFF.

For the CDR3, the DNA is TGTGCCAGTAGTAACCCAAGGGACAGGAATGACACTGAAGCTTTCTTT. Amino acid sequence: CASSNPRDRNDTEAFF. V usage is TRBV19 and J usage is TRBJ1-1, with 8 bases fitting TRBD1. There are 16 residues in the CDR3. The J segment lost 3 bases and the V segment lost 4 bases, leaving 10 bases of the junction unmatched. Germline values: CDR1 LNHDA, CDR2 SQIVND (reference sequence).

V and J are TRBV5-1 and TRBJ2-1; 16 positions match TRBD2. Germline loops: CDR1 SGHRS, CDR2 YFSETQ. The CDR3 has 15 residues. The J segment lost 8 bases and the V segment lost 4 bases, leaving 3 bases of the junction unmatched. CDR3 region: CASSPGLAGGYEQFF. The CDR3 DNA reads as TGCGCCAGCAGCCCGGGACTAGCGGGAGGGTATGAGCAGTTCTTC. The variable domain in full, with the rest retrieved from reference TRBV5-1 and TRBJ2-1, is KAGVTQTPRYLIKTRGQQVTLSCSPISGHRSVSWYQQTPGQGLQFLFEYFSETQRNKGNFPGRFSGRQFSNSRSEMNVSTLELGDSALYLCASSPGLAGGYEQFFGPGTRLTVL.

This clone was recorded once. The chain joins TRBV7-9 to TRBJ2-5, with 10 bases matching TRBD1. Germline trimming cut 3 bases from V and 5 bases from J; bases unmatched to any gene: 6. Germline V CDR1 and CDR2: SEHNR, FQNEAQ (reference sequence). The CDR3 sequence is 15 residues long. The CDR3, as DNA: TGTGCCAGCAGCTTGGGGACAGGGGTATCGGAGACCCAGTACTTC. This sequence encodes CASSLGTGVSETQYF.

The gene calls are TRBV11-2 and TRBJ2-2, with 9 bases that match TRBD2. The CDR3 sequence is 15 residues long. Germline lookup yields CDR1 SGHAT and CDR2 FQNNGV. V trimming: 4 bases; J trimming: 1 base; junction bases outside the gene matches: 1. The CDR3 DNA follows: TGTGCCAGCAGCTCGCGGGGGGGGAACACCGGGGAGCTGTTTTTT. Translating gives CASSSRGGNTGELFF.

This chain links TRBV6-2 or TRBV6-3 with TRBJ1-1, with D unresolved. Trimming took 2 bases from V and 7 from J, leaving 8 bases between them. Germline CDR1 is MNHEY and CDR2 is SVGEGT. The CDR3 has 12 amino acids. CDR3: CASSYHPNEAFF. CDR3 nucleotide sequence: TGTGCCAGCAGTTACCACCCTAATGAAGCTTTCTTT.

This clone has just one count. V is TRBV19 and J is TRBJ1-2, with D unresolved. Per the germline V gene, CDR1 is LNHDA and CDR2 is SQIVND (reference sequence). The CDR3 is made up of 14 amino acids. V gave up 5 bases and J gave up 8 bases, with 18 bases separating them. CDR3 nucleotide sequence: TGTGCCAGTAGTCTCGGGGAGGGCGGATACGGCTACACCTTC. Its translation is CASSLGEGGYGYTF.

The chain uses TRBV11-3 and TRBJ2-3; 13 nucleotides agree with TRBD2. V lost 5 bases and J lost 4; bases outside the gene matches: 6. Germline V gives CDR1 SGHNT, CDR2 YENEEA. CDR3 length: 16 residues. CDR3 nucleotides: TGTGCCAGCAGCCTGGGACTAGCGGGAATTCCAGATACGCAGTATTTT. Translated: CASSLGLAGIPDTQYF.

The rearrangement uses TRBV10-3 and TRBJ2-3; 9 bases are a match to TRBD2. The CDR3 loop spans 14 amino acids. J lost 2 bases, V lost 7 bases, and 4 bases had no gene match. Germline-derived CDR1 and CDR2 are ENHRY and SYGVKD. The CDR3 nucleotides are TGTGCCATCACCCTAGCGGGAATCACAGATACGCAGTATTTT. Its protein product is CAITLAGITDTQYF.

This sequence joins TRBV10-3 and TRBJ1-5; 9 bases map to TRBD1. After removal of 6 bases from V and 7 bases from J, the junction contained 7 bases not matched to a gene. CDR3 length: 14 amino acids. Germline V gene data show CDR1 as ENHRY and CDR2 as SYGVKD. CDR3 coding DNA: TGTGCCATCAGCCCACAGGGGGCAGAACAGCCCCAGCATTTT. This translates into CAISPQGAEQPQHF.

The V and J genes are TRBV2 and TRBJ1-1, with a weak D call TRBD1 (5 bases). Germline CDR1 reads SNHLY; CDR2 reads FYNNEI. The length of the CDR3 is 14 residues. The V and J ends lost 5 bases and 2 bases respectively, with 12 bases between them. The CDR3 reads CASSLVGHNTEAFF. CDR3 DNA sequence: TGTGCCAGCAGTCTAGTTGGACACAACACTGAAGCTTTCTTT. Together with reference TRBV2 and TRBJ1-1, the CDR3 gives the full variable domain: EPEVTQTPSHQVTQMGQEVILRCVPISNHLYFYWYRQILGQKVEFLVSFYNNEISEKSEIFDDQFSVERPDGSNFTLKIRSTKLEDSAMYFCASSLVGHNTEAFFGQGTRLTVV.

The rearrangement uses TRBV9 and TRBJ2-5; tentatively, D is TRBD1 (5 bases). Germline V gene sequence: CDR1 SGDLS, CDR2 YYNGEE. The CDR3 has 14 residues. V dropped 3 bases and J dropped 5 bases, with 14 bases sitting between them. In nucleotides, the CDR3 is TGTGCCAGCAGCGCTCAGGGATTTCGGGAGACCCAGTACTTC. This codes for CASSAQGFRETQYF.

The rearrangement joins TRBV10-3 to TRBJ1-2; 7 nucleotides match TRBD1. Germline V lookup: CDR1 ENHRY, CDR2 SYGVKD. V shed 3 bases and J 5 bases; nucleotides not matched to a gene: 3. This CDR3 is built from 13 residues. CDR3 sequence reads: CAISDRQGYGYTF. As DNA, the CDR3 is TGTGCCATCAGTGATAGACAGGGTTATGGCTACACCTTC.

This chain links TRBV19 with TRBJ1-5; tentatively, D is TRBD1 (6 bases). Germline V lookup: CDR1 LNHDA, CDR2 SQIVND (reference sequence). This CDR3 is 15 amino acids long. V lost 1 base, J lost 3 bases, and 10 bases lay in between. CDR3 sequence reads: CASSIATGANQPQHF. In nucleotides, the CDR3 is TGTGCCAGTAGTATAGCGACAGGCGCCAATCAGCCCCAGCATTTT.

V usage is TRBV11-2 and J usage is TRBJ1-2, with 11 bases identical to TRBD1. Germline CDR1 is SGHAT and CDR2 is FQNNGV. The CDR3 totals 13 residues. With 8 bases clipped from V and 4 bases from J, the junction kept 3 bases outside the gene matches. Here the CDR3 reads CASGDRGTYGYTF. The CDR3 DNA reads as TGTGCCAGCGGGGACAGGGGGACCTATGGCTACACCTTC. Supplemented by reference TRBV11-2 and TRBJ1-2, the full variable domain reads EAGVAQSPRYKIIEKRQSVAFWCNPISGHATLYWYQQILGQGPKLLIQFQNNGVVDDSQLPKDRFSAERLKGVDSTLKIQPAKLEDSAVYLCASGDRGTYGYTFGSGTRLTVV.

The V and J genes are TRBV12-2 and TRBJ2-3; whether TRBD1, the table's D call, matches the DNA was not checked. TRBV12-2 is tagged as a pseudogene. The CDR3 length is 17 residues. The CDR3, as DNA: TGTGCAAGTCGCCCAGGCCGAGCCTGGGCGAGCACAGATACGCAGTATTTT. It specifies CASRPGRAWASTDTQYF.

The chain joins TRBV3-1 (or the pseudogene TRBV3-2) to TRBJ2-1; TRBD2 matches 9 bases. The V segment lost 1 base and the J segment 0 bases; nucleotides outside the gene matches: 13. The CDR3 is 20 residues long. The germline V gene has CDR1 LGHDT and CDR2 YNNKEL (reference sequence). The CDR3 DNA is TGTGCCAGCAGCCAAGCCAATCTTAGCGGGGGACCTAGCTCCTACAATGAGCAGTTCTTC. Its translation is CASSQANLSGGPSSYNEQFF.

The genes are TRBV15 and TRBJ2-3; tentatively, D is TRBD2 (5 bases). Trimming stripped 3 bases from V and 0 bases from J, with 10 bases between. In germline, CDR1 is LNHNV, CDR2 YYDKDF (reference sequence). The CDR3 has 15 residues. The CDR3 DNA follows: TGTGCCACCAGCAGGACCGGGAAGAGCACAGATACGCAGTATTTT. Translated, it gives CATSRTGKSTDTQYF.

V is TRBV9 and J is TRBJ2-7, with D uncertain. Germline V gene sequence: CDR1 SGDLS, CDR2 YYNGEE. The CDR3 is 14 amino acids. Trimming removed 0 bases at V and 5 bases at J, with 12 bases between. The CDR3 here is CASSVGSGFNEQYF. The CDR3 DNA is TGTGCCAGCAGCGTAGGTTCCGGGTTCAACGAGCAGTACTTC.

The rearrangement uses TRBV2 and TRBJ2-1, with 7 bases aligning to TRBD2. V shed 10 bases and J 8 bases; nucleotides not matched to a gene: 11. This CDR3 has 13 amino acids. Germline CDR1 and CDR2: SNHLY and FYNNEI. The CDR3 loop is CATNSGLWDEQFF. The CDR3 nucleotides are TGTGCCACTAATAGCGGGCTTTGGGATGAGCAGTTCTTC. The variable domain in full, with the rest retrieved from reference TRBV2 and TRBJ2-1, is EPEVTQTPSHQVTQMGQEVILRCVPISNHLYFYWYRQILGQKVEFLVSFYNNEISEKSEIFDDQFSVERPDGSNFTLKIRSTKLEDSAMYFCATNSGLWDEQFFGPGTRLTVL.